This is a list of T cell receptor beta chains from one sample in a study of blood T cell repertoires in COVID-19. Some clones are missing from TCRdb's copy, which holds only in-frame ones; the method was immunoSEQ multiplex PCR. The sample has 80,000 or so clones; approximately 80% are singletons. The specimen was peripheral blood. These receptors originate from a woman aged 70-85 years with acute or convalescent COVID-19. Both conserved end residues are trimmed from each CDR3. Clone size appears in some rows only: once, few, many, or a class for an expanded clone.

V gene,clone size,J gene,CDR3 protein
TRBV4-1,.,TRBJ1-1,ASRGPTVNTEAF
TRBV29-1,.,TRBJ2-5,SVTDLYQETQY
TRBV19,.,TRBJ2-7,ASSSPGDEQY
TRBV20-1,.,TRBJ2-5,SASGQGQETQY
TRBV2,.,TRBJ1-4,ASSEFDRPTTLF
TRBV9,once,TRBJ1-1,ASSVGGRGLLSTEAF
TRBV12-3/TRBV12-4,few,TRBJ1-2,ASSLTANYGYT
TRBV24-1,once,TRBJ1-4,ATSDPGTVGEKLF
TRBV5-1,.,TRBJ2-2,ASSVRDRANTGELF
TRBV2,.,TRBJ2-7,ASRSQSGRGEQY
TRBV2,.,TRBJ2-1,ASRGARGKLNEQF
TRBV6-1,.,TRBJ2-7,ASSESARGQY
TRBV28,.,TRBJ2-1,ASKGTSGISYNEQF
TRBV30,.,TRBJ1-1,AWSRQGGLEAF
TRBV13,few,TRBJ2-7,ASSFRGLDHEQY
TRBV30,.,TRBJ1-2,AWSSLDRNYGYT